These 26 T cell receptor beta chains were sequenced from one sample in a study of blood T cell repertoires in COVID-19. The method was immunoSEQ multiplex PCR; TCRdb's version includes in-frame clones alone and lacks a portion of them. In the table there are about 190,000 clones, around 85% of which are singletons. The sequenced material came from peripheral blood. These receptor sequences come from a man aged 45-65 years who had recovered from COVID-19.

The genes are TRBV10-1 and TRBJ1-1; 9 nucleotides line up with TRBD1. Trimming at V came to 4 bases and at J to 0 bases, leaving 3 bases not matched to a gene. Germline CDR1 and CDR2: WNHNN and SYGVQD (reference sequence). CDR3 size: 15 residues. CDR3 sequence reads: CASSGDRVMNTEAFF. The CDR3 DNA sequence: TGCGCCAGCAGTGGGGACAGGGTAATGAACACTGAAGCTTTCTTT.

The count of this clone is one. The J gene is TRBJ2-1, the V gene TRBV9, with 8 bases aligning to TRBD2. The CDR3 covers 15 residues. The germline V gene has CDR1 SGDLS and CDR2 YYNGEE. The ends lost 0 bases at V and 7 bases at J; junction bases unmatched: 6. The CDR3 DNA reads as TGTGCCAGCAGCGTAGCCGGGAGGGCCCTAAATGAGCAGTTCTTC. It encodes CASSVAGRALNEQFF.

The chain links TRBV3-1 (or the pseudogene TRBV3-2) to TRBJ1-2, with a tentative D call TRBD1 (6 bases). Trimming removed 4 bases at V and 6 bases at J, with 15 bases between. The CDR3 runs to 14 residues. Germline loops: CDR1 LGHDT, CDR2 YNNKEL (reference sequence). The CDR3, as DNA: TGTGCCAGCAGCCCGGCTGCGCAGGGGAATGGCTACACCTTC. Its protein product is CASSPAAQGNGYTF.

The chain joins TRBV6-2 or TRBV6-3 to TRBJ1-1; possibly TRBD1 for D (6 bases). V was shortened by 5 bases and J by 9 bases, with 16 bases between the two germline ends. The CDR3 extends over 13 amino acids. The germline gives CDR1 MNHEY, CDR2 SVGEGT. Here the CDR3 reads CASSLNRVRQAFF. Written as DNA, the CDR3 is TGTGCCAGCAGTCTAAACAGGGTCCGCCAAGCTTTCTTT.

The table lists this clone with a count of one. V gene TRBV7-2 combines with J gene TRBJ2-1; the match to TRBD2 covers 10 bases. The ends lost 2 bases at V and 3 bases at J; junction bases unmatched: 1. Germline V gene lookup returns CDR1 SGHTA and CDR2 FQGNSA. CDR3 length: 15 amino acids. The CDR3 region is CASSLTSGIYNEQFF. In DNA, the CDR3 is TGTGCCAGCAGCTTAACTAGCGGGATCTACAATGAGCAGTTCTTC.

As to this clone: Other DNA sequences of this sample code for an identical CDR3. The chain links TRBV7-9 to TRBJ1-1; the match to TRBD1 covers 7 bases. Germline CDR1 SEHNR, CDR2 FQNEAQ (reference sequence). CDR3 length equals 15 residues. Losses at the gene ends were 0 bases for V and 1 base for J; bases not matched to a gene: 2. In DNA, the CDR3 is TGTGCCAGCAGCTTAGCAGGGGGCTGGAACACTGAAGCTTTCTTT. Translation: CASSLAGGWNTEAFF.

This clone was detected only a few times. This chain joins TRBV30 and TRBJ1-4; 9 bases are shared with TRBD1. J gave up 10 bases and V 0 bases, and 9 bases lay outside the gene matches. Germline assignment: CDR1 GTSNPN and CDR2 SVGIG (reference sequence). The CDR3 loop spans 15 amino acids. As DNA, the CDR3 is TGTGCCTGGAGTGTACTTGGGACAGGGCCCACAAAACTGTTTTTT. This translates into CAWSVLGTGPTKLFF.

The rearrangement uses TRBV6-5 and TRBJ2-1; TRBD2 matches 8 bases. Germline loops: CDR1 MNHEY, CDR2 SVGAGI. CDR3 length equals 14 residues. V lost 6 bases to trimming and J lost 4 bases; unmatched junction nucleotides: 5. The CDR3 sequence is CASRGSGDYNEQFF. As DNA, the CDR3 is TGTGCCAGCAGAGGTAGCGGGGATTACAATGAGCAGTTCTTC.

This sequence joins TRBV28 and TRBJ2-7; TRBD2 might be the D (6 bases). Germline CDR1 and CDR2: MDHEN and SYDVKM. Trimming shortened V by 9 bases and J by 3 bases, and 18 bases separated the two germline ends. The CDR3 loop spans 14 amino acids. This CDR3 is CASYRDSGNYEQYF. The DNA of the CDR3 is TGTGCCAGTTACCGGGACTCTGGAAACTACGAGCAGTACTTC.

The V and J genes are TRBV19 and TRBJ1-5; 8 bases match TRBD1. Germline CDR1 reads LNHDA; CDR2 reads SQIVND (reference sequence). The V gene end was trimmed by 2 bases and the J gene end by 2 bases; junction bases not matched to a gene: 2. This CDR3 is 15 amino acids long. Written as DNA, the CDR3 is TGTGCCAGTAGTATAACGGGACAGGGCAATCAGCCCCAGCATTTT. Translated: CASSITGQGNQPQHF.

The chain combines TRBV6-2 or TRBV6-3 with TRBJ2-7; 8 nucleotides line up with TRBD2. Germline V lookup: CDR1 MNHEY, CDR2 SVGEGT. This CDR3 spans 17 amino acids. With V trimmed by 4 bases and J by 0 bases, 11 bases remained unmatched. Written as DNA, the CDR3 is TGTGCCAGCAGTTTTGCCGGGACTAGACGAACCTCCTACGAGCAGTACTTC. Protein: CASSFAGTRRTSYEQYF.

This chain connects TRBV27 to TRBJ2-7; the match to TRBD1 covers 8 bases. CDR3 length equals 13 residues. V was clipped by 10 bases and J by 2 bases; unmatched bases: 7. Looked up from germline, CDR1 is MNHEY and CDR2 is SMNVEV (reference sequence). The CDR3 loop is CATSDRATYEQYF. In nucleotides, the CDR3 is TGTGCCACCTCGGACAGGGCTACCTACGAGCAGTACTTC.

The V call is TRBV24-1, the J call TRBJ2-5; 11 nucleotides align to TRBD2. This CDR3 has 15 residues. The germline CDR1 and CDR2 sequences are KGHDR and SFDVKD. After removal of 4 bases from V and 5 bases from J, the junction contained 5 bases not matched to a gene. The DNA of the CDR3 is TGTGCCACCAGTGACACGACTAGCGGGGTTGAGACCCAGTACTTC. Translating it yields CATSDTTSGVETQYF.

V gene TRBV4-2 combines with J gene TRBJ2-7; 10 nucleotides agree with TRBD2. After removal of 0 bases from V and 2 bases from J, the junction contained 10 bases not matched to a gene. The CDR3 is 18 residues long. Germline values: CDR1 LGHNA, CDR2 YNFKEQ. The CDR3 DNA follows: TGTGCCAGCAGCCAAGATCCCCCGACTAGCGGGTACCCCTACGAGCAGTACTTC. Translated, it gives CASSQDPPTSGYPYEQYF.

The chain uses TRBV12-3 or TRBV12-4 and TRBJ1-2; D is possibly TRBD1 (5 bases). The CDR3 has 13 amino acids. V was trimmed by 3 bases and J by 2 bases, leaving 7 bases between them. The CDR3 coding sequence is TGTGCCAGCAGTTTCCCAGGGAACTATGGCTACACCTTC. Translation gives CASSFPGNYGYTF.

The chain combines TRBV5-1 with TRBJ2-7; 15 bases line up with TRBD2. V trimming: 2 bases; J trimming: 4 bases; junction bases outside the gene matches: 1. Germline V gene data show CDR1 as SGHRS and CDR2 as YFSETQ. The CDR3 length is 15 residues. CDR3: CASSFGTSGRYEQYF. The CDR3 bases are TGCGCCAGCAGCTTCGGGACTAGCGGGAGGTACGAGCAGTACTTC.

CDR3 sequence (DNA): TGTGCCAGCAGCTTCGGGAACACCGGGGAGCTGTTTTTT. This sequence encodes CASSFGNTGELFF. V usage is TRBV11-2 and J usage is TRBJ2-2; D is unresolved. Looked up from germline, CDR1 is SGHAT and CDR2 is FQNNGV. The CDR3 consists of 13 residues. Trimming shortened V by 3 bases and J by 1 base, and 3 bases separated the two germline ends.

V usage is TRBV6-5 and J usage is TRBJ2-7; 10 bases agree with TRBD1. CDR1 and CDR2 from the germline V gene are MNHEY and SVGAGI. Trimming took 6 bases from V and 5 from J; bases not matched to a gene: 7. The CDR3 has 14 amino acids. In nucleotides, the CDR3 is TGTGCCAGCAGGAATAGGGACAGGGGTGACGAGCAGTACTTC. This encodes CASRNRDRGDEQYF.

The chain is built from TRBV12-3 or TRBV12-4 and TRBJ1-2; no reliable D call. The CDR3 consists of 12 residues. The V end was cut by 3 bases, the J end by 5 bases, with 7 bases between. CDR3: CASSLAGYGYTF. CDR3 nucleotide sequence: TGTGCCAGCAGTTTGGCAGGATATGGCTACACCTTC.

The chain couples TRBV15 to TRBJ1-1; no clear D. Trimming pared 3 bases from V and 4 bases from J, leaving 15 bases between. CDR3 length: 15 amino acids. The V gene's germline CDR1 is LNHNV and CDR2 YYDKDF (reference sequence). The CDR3 bases are TGTGCCACCAGCAGGACCTGGGGAGGTGGCACTGAAGCTTTCTTT. Its protein is CATSRTWGGGTEAFF.

In its sample, this clone was seen a few times. V is TRBV12-3 or TRBV12-4 and J is TRBJ2-3; D gene uncertain. This CDR3 is 13 amino acids long. Deletions cut 4 bases from V and 2 bases from J, with 7 bases between. CDR3 nucleotides: TGTGCCAGCAGTTCCCAGTTCACAGATACGCAGTATTTT. It translates to CASSSQFTDTQYF.

The rearrangement joins TRBV5-1 to TRBJ2-7; D possibly corresponds to TRBD2 (5 bases). CDR1 is SGHRS and CDR2 is YFSETQ in the germline V gene. Trimming cost V 4 bases and J 3 bases, with 14 bases left between them. CDR3 length equals 14 residues. CDR3 DNA sequence: TGCGCCAGCAGCCCCAATACGGACTTCTACGAGCAGTACTTC. This encodes CASSPNTDFYEQYF. Based on the CDR3 plus reference TRBV5-1 and TRBJ2-7, the full variable domain is KAGVTQTPRYLIKTRGQQVTLSCSPISGHRSVSWYQQTPGQGLQFLFEYFSETQRNKGNFPGRFSGRQFSNSRSEMNVSTLELGDSALYLCASSPNTDFYEQYFGPGTRLTVT.

The V and J genes are TRBV19 and TRBJ2-1; possible D gene TRBD2, 5 bases. The CDR3 extends over 15 amino acids. CDR1 and CDR2 from the germline V gene are LNHDA and SQIVND (reference sequence). The germline V and J ends were trimmed by 7 bases and 0 bases, with 13 bases remaining between them. Written as DNA, the CDR3 is TGTGCCAGTACCTATGATGGGAGCTCCTACAATGAGCAGTTCTTC. Protein sequence: CASTYDGSSYNEQFF.

This clone appeared a few times. The chain carries TRBV3-1 (or the pseudogene TRBV3-2) and TRBJ1-2; 9 positions agree with TRBD1. This CDR3 is 15 amino acids long. V shed 0 bases and J 3 bases; nucleotides not matched to a gene: 2. The germline gives CDR1 LGHDT, CDR2 YNNKEL (reference sequence). The CDR3 bases are TGTGCCAGCAGCCAAGATTGGACAGGGGACTATGGCTACACCTTC. Encoded protein: CASSQDWTGDYGYTF.

V gene TRBV29-1 combines with J gene TRBJ2-7, with a tentative D call TRBD1 (5 bases). Germline V lookup: CDR1 SQVTM, CDR2 ANQGSEA. The CDR3 extends over 13 amino acids. This CDR3 is CRVSTGHNYEQYF. The CDR3 DNA is TGCAGGGTCTCTACCGGACATAACTACGAGCAGTACTTC.

This clone was counted between two and nine times. The chain carries TRBV2 and TRBJ2-4; D might be TRBD2 (5 bases). V gave up 6 bases and J gave up 6 bases, with 9 bases separating them. This CDR3 is built from 12 residues. Germline loops: CDR1 SNHLY, CDR2 FYNNEI. The CDR3 region is CASSGEPNIQYF. CDR3 sequence (DNA): TGTGCCAGCAGCGGGGAACCAAACATTCAGTACTTC.